A single sample gave rise to the 8 T cell receptor beta chains below, sequenced in a study of blood T cell repertoires in COVID-19 (TCRdb year 2020). Library preparation used the immunoSEQ multiplex PCR assay. TCRdb stores this immuneACCESS table with in-frame sequences only. Part of the clones is absent; in the studies checked, under half of the shortfall reflects unresolved V genes, and no reason is known for the rest. The sample contains around 390,000 clones, 85% to 90% of them found a single time. The ten largest account for 10% of the sample. What was sequenced was PBMCs or T cells enriched from blood (not recorded which). The receptors were sampled from a woman aged 50 to 60 who had recovered from COVID-19.

The V call is TRBV27, the J call TRBJ1-6; the D gene is possibly TRBD1 (6 bases). The CDR3 spans 17 residues. Germline CDR1 and CDR2: MNHEY and SMNVEV (reference sequence). Trimming removed 5 bases from V and 4 bases from J, with 18 bases in between. The CDR3 sequence: CASSDQEGGGYNSPLHF. The CDR3 DNA is TGTGCCAGCAGTGACCAAGAGGGGGGGGGATATAATTCACCCCTCCACTTT.

V usage is TRBV30 and J usage is TRBJ2-5, with 8 bases lining up with TRBD2. The V segment lost 3 bases and the J segment 4 bases; nucleotides outside the gene matches: 7. In germline, CDR1 is GTSNPN, CDR2 SVGIG (reference sequence). This CDR3 is 14 amino acids long. The CDR3 reads CAWRLSGGAETQYF. CDR3 sequence (DNA): TGTGCCTGGAGACTCAGCGGGGGCGCAGAGACCCAGTACTTC.

The DNA for the CDR3 is TGTGCCTGGAGTGTACAGGGGTCGAGCAATCAGCCCCAGCATTTT. Its translation: CAWSVQGSSNQPQHF. V and J are TRBV30 and TRBJ1-5; 7 positions agree with TRBD1. The CDR3 totals 15 residues. Germline V gene data show CDR1 as GTSNPN and CDR2 as SVGIG (reference sequence). The V gene end was trimmed by 0 bases and the J gene end by 1 base; junction bases not matched to a gene: 3. The variable domain in full, completed from reference TRBV30 and TRBJ1-5, reads SQTIHQWPATLVQPVGSPLSLECTVEGTSNPNLYWYRQAAGRGLQLLFYSVGIGQISSEVPQNLSASRPQDRQFILSSKKLLLSDSGFYLCAWSVQGSSNQPQHFGDGTRLSIL.

This clone was seen a handful of times. Its ends do not fully match the called genes, so a read error is possible. The J gene is TRBJ1-1, the V gene TRBV5-6; TRBD1 aligns across 7 bases. CDR1 is SGHDT, CDR2 YYEEEE, per germline. This CDR3 is built from 13 residues. This CDR3 reads CASSLVGDSLILF. The DNA of the CDR3 is TGTGCCAGCAGCCTGGTCGGGGACAGCCTCATACTTTTT.

A remark on this clone: A read error may produce the germline difference seen at one junction end. The chain links TRBV6-1 to TRBJ1-2, with TRBD1 matching 9 bases. Germline-derived CDR1 and CDR2 are MNHNS and SASEGT. This CDR3 is built from 13 residues. CDR3 coding DNA: TGTGCCAGCAGTGAATCGGCGGGACAGGGATTGACTTTC. Translation gives CASSESAGQGLTF.

The chain links TRBV5-1 to TRBJ1-1, with D hard to call. With 0 bases removed from V and 4 bases from J, the gap between germline ends came to 10 bases. CDR3 length: 14 amino acids. The germline V gene encodes CDR1 SGHRS and CDR2 YFSETQ. The CDR3 nucleotides read TGCGCCAGCAGCTTGGGGCCGCGGAGCACTGAAGCTTTCTTT. The encoded protein is CASSLGPRSTEAFF.

The rearrangement joins TRBV9 to TRBJ2-1; a weak D match, TRBD2 (5 bases). V lost 2 bases to trimming and J lost 6 bases, with 9 bases between them. The CDR3 totals 13 residues. Germline CDR1 and CDR2: SGDLS and YYNGEE. The CDR3 region has the DNA TGTGCCAGCAGCGTCACTCGGGGCAATGAGCAGTTCTTC. Its translation is CASSVTRGNEQFF.

The chain recombines TRBV24-1 with TRBJ2-1, with 8 bases identical to TRBD2. Germline V gives CDR1 KGHDR, CDR2 SFDVKD. V lost 4 bases, J lost 3 bases, and 4 bases stayed unmatched. CDR3 size: 15 residues. The CDR3 nucleotides read TGTGCCACCAGTGACACGGGGGGGGGCTACAATGAGCAGTTCTTC. Protein product: CATSDTGGGYNEQFF.